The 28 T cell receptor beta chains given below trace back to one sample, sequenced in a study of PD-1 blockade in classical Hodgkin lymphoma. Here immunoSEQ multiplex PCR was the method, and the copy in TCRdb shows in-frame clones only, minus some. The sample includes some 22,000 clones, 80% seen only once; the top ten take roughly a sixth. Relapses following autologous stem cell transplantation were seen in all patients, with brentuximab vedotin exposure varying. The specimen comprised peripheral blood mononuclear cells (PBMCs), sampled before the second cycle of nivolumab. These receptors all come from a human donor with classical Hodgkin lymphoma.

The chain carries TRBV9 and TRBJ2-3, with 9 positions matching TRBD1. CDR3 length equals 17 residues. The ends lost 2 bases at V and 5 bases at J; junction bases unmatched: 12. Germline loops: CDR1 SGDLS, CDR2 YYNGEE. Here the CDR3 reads CASSVGLPGDREDTQYF. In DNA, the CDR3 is TGTGCCAGCAGCGTGGGATTGCCCGGGGACAGGGAAGATACGCAGTATTTT.

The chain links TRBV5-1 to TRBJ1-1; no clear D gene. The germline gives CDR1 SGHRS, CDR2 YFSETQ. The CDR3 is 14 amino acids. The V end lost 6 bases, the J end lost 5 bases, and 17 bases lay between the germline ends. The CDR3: CASTEVNWGTEAFF. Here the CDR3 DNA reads TGCGCCAGCACCGAGGTGAATTGGGGAACTGAAGCTTTCTTT.

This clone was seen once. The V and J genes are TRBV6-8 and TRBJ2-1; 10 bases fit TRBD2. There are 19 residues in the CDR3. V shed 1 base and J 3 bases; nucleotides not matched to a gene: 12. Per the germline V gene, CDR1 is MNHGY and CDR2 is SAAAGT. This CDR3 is CASSYFLAGVSLSYNEQFF. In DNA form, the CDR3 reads TGTGCCAGCAGTTACTTCCTAGCGGGAGTTTCCCTAAGCTACAATGAGCAGTTCTTC.

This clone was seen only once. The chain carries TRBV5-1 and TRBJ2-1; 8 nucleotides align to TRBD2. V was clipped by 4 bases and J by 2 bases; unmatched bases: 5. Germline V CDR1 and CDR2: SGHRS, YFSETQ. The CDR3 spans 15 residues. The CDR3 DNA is TGCGCCAGCAGCACTACTAGCGGAACCTACAATGAGCAGTTCTTC. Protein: CASSTTSGTYNEQFF.

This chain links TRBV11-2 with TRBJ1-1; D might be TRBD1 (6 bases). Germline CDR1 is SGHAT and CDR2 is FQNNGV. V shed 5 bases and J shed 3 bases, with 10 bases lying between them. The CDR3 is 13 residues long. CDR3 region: CASSASGDTEAFF. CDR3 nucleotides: TGTGCCAGCAGCGCTTCAGGGGACACTGAAGCTTTCTTT.

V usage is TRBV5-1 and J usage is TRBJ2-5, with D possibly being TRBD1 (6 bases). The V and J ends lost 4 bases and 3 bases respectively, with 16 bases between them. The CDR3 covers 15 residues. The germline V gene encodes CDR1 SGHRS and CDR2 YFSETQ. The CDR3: CASSPYSGAEETQYF. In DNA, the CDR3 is TGCGCCAGCAGCCCCTATTCAGGGGCGGAAGAGACCCAGTACTTC.

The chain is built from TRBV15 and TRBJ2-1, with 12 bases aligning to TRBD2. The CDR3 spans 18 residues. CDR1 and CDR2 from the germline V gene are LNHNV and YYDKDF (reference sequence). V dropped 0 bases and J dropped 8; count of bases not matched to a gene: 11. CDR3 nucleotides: TGTGCCACCAGCAGAGACGTTAGACTAGCGGGAGATGTATATGAGCAGTTCTTC. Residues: CATSRDVRLAGDVYEQFF.

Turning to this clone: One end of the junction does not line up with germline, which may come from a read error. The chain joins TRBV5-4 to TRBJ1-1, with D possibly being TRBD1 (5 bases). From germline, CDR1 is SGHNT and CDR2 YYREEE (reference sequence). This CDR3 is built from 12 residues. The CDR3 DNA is TGCGCCAGCAGCCATTTCGGCAGGGCGGCTTTCTTT. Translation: CASSHFGRAAFF. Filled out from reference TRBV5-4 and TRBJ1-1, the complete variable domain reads ETGVTQSPTHLIKTRGQQVTLRCSSQSGHNTVSWYQQALGQGPQFIFQYYREEENGRGNFPPRFSGLQFPNYSSELNVNALELDDSALYLCASSHFGRAAFFGQGTRLTVV.

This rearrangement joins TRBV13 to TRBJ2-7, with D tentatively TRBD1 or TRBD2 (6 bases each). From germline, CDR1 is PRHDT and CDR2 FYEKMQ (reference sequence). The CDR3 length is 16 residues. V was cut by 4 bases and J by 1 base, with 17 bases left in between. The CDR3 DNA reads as TGTGCCAGCAGCTACTCCGGGGGCGGGTCTTCCTACGAGCAGTACGTC. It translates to CASSYSGGGSSYEQYV.

CDR3 region: CASSDVGGPTGELFF. In DNA form, the CDR3 reads TGCGCCAGCAGTGACGTCGGGGGGCCCACCGGGGAGCTGTTTTTT. The J gene is TRBJ2-2, the V gene TRBV10-2, with a possible D match to TRBD2 (7 bases). The CDR3 extends over 15 amino acids. The V gene lost 3 bases and the J gene lost 4 bases, with 12 bases spanning the gap. CDR1 is WSHSY, CDR2 SAAADI, per germline.

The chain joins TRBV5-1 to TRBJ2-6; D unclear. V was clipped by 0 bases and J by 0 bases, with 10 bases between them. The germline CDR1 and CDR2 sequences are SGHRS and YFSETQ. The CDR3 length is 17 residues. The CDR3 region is CASSLGPGPSGANVLTF. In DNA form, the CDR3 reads TGCGCCAGCAGCTTGGGACCAGGACCCTCTGGGGCCAACGTCCTGACTTTC.

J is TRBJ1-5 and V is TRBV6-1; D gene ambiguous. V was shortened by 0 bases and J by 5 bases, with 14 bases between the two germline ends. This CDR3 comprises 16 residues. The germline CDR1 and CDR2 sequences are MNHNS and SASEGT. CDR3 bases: TGTGCCAGCAGTGAAGCGTTGACCCTCCGAGATCAGCCCCAGCATTTT. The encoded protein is CASSEALTLRDQPQHF.

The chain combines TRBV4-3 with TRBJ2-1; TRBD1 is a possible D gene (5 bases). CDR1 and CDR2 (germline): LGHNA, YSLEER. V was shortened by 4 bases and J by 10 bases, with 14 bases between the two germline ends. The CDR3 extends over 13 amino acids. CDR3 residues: CASSRVTGVEQFF. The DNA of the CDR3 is TGCGCCAGCAGCCGAGTTACAGGAGTAGAGCAGTTCTTC.

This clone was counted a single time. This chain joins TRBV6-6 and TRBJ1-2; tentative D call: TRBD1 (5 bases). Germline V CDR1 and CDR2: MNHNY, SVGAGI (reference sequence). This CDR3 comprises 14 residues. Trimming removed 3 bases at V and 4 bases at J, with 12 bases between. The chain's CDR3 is CASSYRRDLYGYTF. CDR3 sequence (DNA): TGTGCCAGCAGTTATCGTCGGGACCTCTATGGCTACACCTTC.

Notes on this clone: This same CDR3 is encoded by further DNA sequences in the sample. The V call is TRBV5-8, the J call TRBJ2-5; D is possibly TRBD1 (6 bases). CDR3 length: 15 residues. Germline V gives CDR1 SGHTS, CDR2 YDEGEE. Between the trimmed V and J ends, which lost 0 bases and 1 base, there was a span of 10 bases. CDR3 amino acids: CASSLGGRVQETQYF. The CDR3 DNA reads TGTGCCAGCAGCTTGGGGGGGCGAGTCCAAGAGACCCAGTACTTC.

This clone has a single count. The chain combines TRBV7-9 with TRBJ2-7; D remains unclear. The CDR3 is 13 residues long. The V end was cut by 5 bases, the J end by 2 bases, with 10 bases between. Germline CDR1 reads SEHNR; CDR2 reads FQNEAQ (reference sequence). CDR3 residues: CASSPTLTYEQYF. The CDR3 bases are TGTGCCAGCAGCCCGACACTTACCTACGAGCAGTACTTC.

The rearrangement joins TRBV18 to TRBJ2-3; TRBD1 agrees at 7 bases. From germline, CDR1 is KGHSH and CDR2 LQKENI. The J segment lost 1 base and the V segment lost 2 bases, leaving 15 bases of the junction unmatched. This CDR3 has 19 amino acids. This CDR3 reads CASSPRQGSQPRGTDTQYF. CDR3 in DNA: TGTGCCAGCTCACCAAGACAGGGTAGCCAGCCTAGGGGCACAGATACGCAGTATTTT.

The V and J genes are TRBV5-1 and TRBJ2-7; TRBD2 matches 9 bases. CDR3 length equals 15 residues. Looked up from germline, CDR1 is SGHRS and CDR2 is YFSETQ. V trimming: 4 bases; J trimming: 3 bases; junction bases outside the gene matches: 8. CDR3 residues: CASSRGASGNYEQYF. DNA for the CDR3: TGCGCCAGCAGCCGAGGGGCTAGCGGGAACTACGAGCAGTACTTC.

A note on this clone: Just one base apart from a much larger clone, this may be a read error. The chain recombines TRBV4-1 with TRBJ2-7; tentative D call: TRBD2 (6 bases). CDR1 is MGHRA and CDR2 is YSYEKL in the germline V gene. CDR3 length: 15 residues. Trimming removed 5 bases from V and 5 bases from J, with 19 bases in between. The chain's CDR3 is CASSWPQEGGDEQYF. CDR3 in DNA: TGCGCCAGCAGCTGGCCCCAGGAGGGTGGCGACGAGCAGTACTTC.

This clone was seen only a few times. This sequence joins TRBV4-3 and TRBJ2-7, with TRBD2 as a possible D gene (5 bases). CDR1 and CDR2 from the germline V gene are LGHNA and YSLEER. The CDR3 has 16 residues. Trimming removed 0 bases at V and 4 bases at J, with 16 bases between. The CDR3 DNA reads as TGCGCCAGCAGCCAAGATACGTTGATAGCGAGTTACGAGCAGTACTTC. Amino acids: CASSQDTLIASYEQYF.

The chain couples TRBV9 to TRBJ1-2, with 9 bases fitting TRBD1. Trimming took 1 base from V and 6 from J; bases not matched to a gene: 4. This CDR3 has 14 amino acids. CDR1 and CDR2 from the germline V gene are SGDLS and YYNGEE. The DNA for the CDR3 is TGTGCCAGCAGCGTAAGGGGGACAGGGCATGGCTACACCTTC. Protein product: CASSVRGTGHGYTF.

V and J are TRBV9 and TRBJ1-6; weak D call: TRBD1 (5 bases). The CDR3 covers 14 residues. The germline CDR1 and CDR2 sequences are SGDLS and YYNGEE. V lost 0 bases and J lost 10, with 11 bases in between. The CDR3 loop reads CASSVGGQGSPLHF. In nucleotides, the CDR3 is TGTGCCAGCAGCGTAGGAGGGCAGGGCTCACCCCTCCACTTT.

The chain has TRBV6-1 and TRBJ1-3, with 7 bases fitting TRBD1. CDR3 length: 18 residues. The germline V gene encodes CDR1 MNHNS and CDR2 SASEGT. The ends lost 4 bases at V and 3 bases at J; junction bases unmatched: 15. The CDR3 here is CASSGRQGWEEGGNTIYF. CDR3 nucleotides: TGTGCCAGCAGTGGTCGACAGGGTTGGGAGGAAGGTGGAAACACCATATATTTT.

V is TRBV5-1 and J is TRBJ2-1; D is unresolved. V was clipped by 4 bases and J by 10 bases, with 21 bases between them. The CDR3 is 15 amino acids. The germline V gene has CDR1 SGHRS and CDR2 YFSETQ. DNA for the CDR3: TGCGCCAGCAGCCAAACGGGCGGCGCTCTAGGCGAGCAGTTCTTC. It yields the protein CASSQTGGALGEQFF.

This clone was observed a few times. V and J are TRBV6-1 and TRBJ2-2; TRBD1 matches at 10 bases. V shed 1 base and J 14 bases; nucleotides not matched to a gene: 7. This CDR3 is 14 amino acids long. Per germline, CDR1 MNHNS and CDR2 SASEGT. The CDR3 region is CASSEGPGQGRLFF. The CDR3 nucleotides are TGTGCCAGCAGTGAAGGACCGGGACAGGGGCGTCTGTTTTTT.

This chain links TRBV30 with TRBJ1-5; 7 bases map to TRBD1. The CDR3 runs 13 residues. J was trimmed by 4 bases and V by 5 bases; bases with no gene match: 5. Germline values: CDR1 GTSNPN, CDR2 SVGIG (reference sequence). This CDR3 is CAWRTGLNQPQHF. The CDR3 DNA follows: TGTGCCTGGCGGACAGGTCTTAATCAGCCCCAGCATTTT.

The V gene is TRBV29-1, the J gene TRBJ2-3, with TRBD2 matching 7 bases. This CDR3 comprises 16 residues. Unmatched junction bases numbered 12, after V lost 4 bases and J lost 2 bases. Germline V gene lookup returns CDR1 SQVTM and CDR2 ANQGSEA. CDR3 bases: TGCAGCGTTGCTGGGGGGGGGAGGGGACCCACAGATACGCAGTATTTT. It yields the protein CSVAGGGRGPTDTQYF.

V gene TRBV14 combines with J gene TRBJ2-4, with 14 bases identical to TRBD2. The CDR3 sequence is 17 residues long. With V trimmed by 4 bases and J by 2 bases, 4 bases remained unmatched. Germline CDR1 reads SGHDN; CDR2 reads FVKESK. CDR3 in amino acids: CASSLGTSGSSKNIQYF. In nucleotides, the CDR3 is TGTGCCAGCAGCCTCGGGACTAGCGGGAGTTCCAAAAACATTCAGTACTTC.